This is a list of T cell receptor beta chains from one sample in a study of control samples from healthy donors and cancer patients. Clones were read by immunoSEQ multiplex PCR, and TCRdb kept only the in-frame ones, dropping some. The table has around 130,000 clones, 70% to 90% seen once. The sequencing input was blood. The receptors originated from a man in his fifties in good health. CDR3s include the opening cysteine and the closing phenylalanine or tryptophan. Each record gives: V gene, D gene, J gene, clone size, CDR3 protein. The D gene is left open where the match is weak. A row's size may be missing; if present it is once, few, many or a size class.

V gene: TRBV2
D gene: -
J gene: TRBJ2-2
clone size: -
CDR3 protein: CASSGYGGWNTGELFF

V gene: TRBV12-5
D gene: -
J gene: TRBJ2-2
clone size: -
CDR3 protein: CASGFFRQGNTGELFF

V gene: TRBV30
D gene: -
J gene: TRBJ1-4
clone size: -
CDR3 protein: CAWSLQVSTNEKLFF

V gene: TRBV20-1
D gene: TRBD1
J gene: TRBJ1-2
clone size: -
CDR3 protein: CSASTGGAHYGYTF

V gene: TRBV7-9
D gene: -
J gene: TRBJ1-3
clone size: -
CDR3 protein: CASSLEGSYSGNTIYF

V gene: TRBV19
D gene: -
J gene: TRBJ2-7
clone size: -
CDR3 protein: CASGRRESYEQYF

V gene: TRBV30
D gene: -
J gene: TRBJ2-7
clone size: -
CDR3 protein: CAWNPGPDYEQYF

V gene: TRBV7-3
D gene: TRBD1
J gene: TRBJ2-2
clone size: -
CDR3 protein: CASSLYGTGANTGELFF

V gene: TRBV5-1
D gene: TRBD2
J gene: TRBJ2-1
clone size: -
CDR3 protein: CASSWAGGGSYNEQFF

V gene: TRBV19
D gene: -
J gene: TRBJ1-4
clone size: -
CDR3 protein: CASSTSGEEFDEKLFF

V gene: TRBV9
D gene: TRBD1
J gene: TRBJ1-3
clone size: -
CDR3 protein: CASSDTGGSGNTIYF

V gene: TRBV2
D gene: TRBD1
J gene: TRBJ1-6
clone size: -
CDR3 protein: CASSDRGHGSPLHF

V gene: TRBV28
D gene: TRBD2
J gene: TRBJ2-7
clone size: -
CDR3 protein: CASSETSGGRYEQYF

V gene: TRBV28
D gene: TRBD1
J gene: TRBJ2-3
clone size: once
CDR3 protein: CASSFYGTGVTDTQYF

V gene: TRBV27
D gene: -
J gene: TRBJ1-1
clone size: -
CDR3 protein: CASGYRDTEAFF

V gene: TRBV19
D gene: -
J gene: TRBJ1-1
clone size: -
CDR3 protein: CASSSGDAGGNTEAFF

V gene: TRBV28
D gene: TRBD2
J gene: TRBJ2-7
clone size: once
CDR3 protein: CASSSSGGLAYEQYF

V gene: TRBV28
D gene: -
J gene: TRBJ2-7
clone size: -
CDR3 protein: CASTIPKGGYEQYF

V gene: TRBV9
D gene: TRBD1
J gene: TRBJ2-7
clone size: -
CDR3 protein: CASSTSGSGTGSYEQYF

V gene: TRBV5-1
D gene: -
J gene: TRBJ1-2
clone size: -
CDR3 protein: CASSLKAGTGYTF

V gene: TRBV5-1
D gene: -
J gene: TRBJ2-5
clone size: -
CDR3 protein: CASSGGAGTETQYF

V gene: TRBV6-6
D gene: -
J gene: TRBJ1-5
clone size: large
CDR3 protein: CASSPGDGNQPQHF

V gene: TRBV6-5
D gene: -
J gene: TRBJ1-1
clone size: -
CDR3 protein: CASSSQPTGNTEAFF

V gene: TRBV4-1
D gene: -
J gene: TRBJ1-6
clone size: -
CDR3 protein: CASSQDGGVRSSYNSPLHF

V gene: TRBV6-6
D gene: -
J gene: TRBJ1-2
clone size: -
CDR3 protein: CASSKGIGYGYTF

V gene: TRBV19
D gene: -
J gene: TRBJ1-5
clone size: -
CDR3 protein: CASSIALGGQPQHF

V gene: TRBV6-5
D gene: -
J gene: TRBJ1-2
clone size: few
CDR3 protein: CASSYDRNIYGYTF

V gene: TRBV28
D gene: -
J gene: TRBJ1-3
clone size: once
CDR3 protein: CASRDQLIRASGNTIYF

V gene: TRBV12-3/TRBV12-4
D gene: -
J gene: TRBJ2-7
clone size: -
CDR3 protein: CASSFLDEQYF

V gene: TRBV6-5
D gene: TRBD1
J gene: TRBJ2-7
clone size: -
CDR3 protein: CASSYRGQGYEQYF

V gene: TRBV7-8
D gene: -
J gene: TRBJ1-2
clone size: -
CDR3 protein: CASSLAPGGGEGYTF

V gene: TRBV28
D gene: -
J gene: TRBJ1-5
clone size: -
CDR3 protein: CASSSAKGYQPQHF

V gene: TRBV7-9
D gene: TRBD1
J gene: TRBJ1-2
clone size: few
CDR3 protein: CASSPPTGVSNYGYTF

V gene: TRBV27
D gene: -
J gene: TRBJ1-5
clone size: once
CDR3 protein: CASSSPNQPQHF

V gene: TRBV2
D gene: -
J gene: TRBJ1-2
clone size: -
CDR3 protein: CASSANYGYTF